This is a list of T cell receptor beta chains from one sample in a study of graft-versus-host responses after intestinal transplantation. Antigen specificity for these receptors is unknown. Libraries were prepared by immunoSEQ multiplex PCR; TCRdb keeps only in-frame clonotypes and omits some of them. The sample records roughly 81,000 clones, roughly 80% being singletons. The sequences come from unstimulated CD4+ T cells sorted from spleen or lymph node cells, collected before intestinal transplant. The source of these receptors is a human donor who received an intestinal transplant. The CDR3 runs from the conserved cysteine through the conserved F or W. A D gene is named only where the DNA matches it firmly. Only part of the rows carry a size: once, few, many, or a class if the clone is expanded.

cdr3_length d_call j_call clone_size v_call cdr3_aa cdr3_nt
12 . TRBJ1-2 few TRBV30 CAWSTGNYGYTF TGTGCCTGGAGTACAGGGAACTATGGCTACACCTTC
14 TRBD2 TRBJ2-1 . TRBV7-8 CASSLLAGDYEQFF TGTGCCAGCAGCCTCCTAGCGGGAGACTATGAGCAGTTCTTC
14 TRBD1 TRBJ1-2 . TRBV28 CASSLGQASYGYTF TGTGCCAGCAGTTTGGGACAGGCCTCCTATGGCTACACCTTC
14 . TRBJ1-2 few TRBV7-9 CASSLGRNNYGYTF TGTGCCAGCAGCTTAGGTAGAAATAACTATGGCTACACCTTC
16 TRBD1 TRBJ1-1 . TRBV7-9 CASSFRQGPMNTEAFF TGTGCCAGCAGCTTTCGACAGGGGCCTATGAACACTGAAGCTTTCTTT
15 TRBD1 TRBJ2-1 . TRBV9 CASSVEGTQGNEQFF TGTGCCAGCAGCGTAGAGGGCACACAGGGGAATGAGCAGTTCTTC
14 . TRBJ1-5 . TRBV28 CASILGMGNQPQHF TGTGCCAGCATACTCGGGATGGGCAATCAGCCCCAGCATTTT
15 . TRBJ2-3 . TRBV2 CASSGTLKGTDTQYF TGTGCCAGCAGCGGGACACTTAAGGGGACAGATACGCAGTATTTT
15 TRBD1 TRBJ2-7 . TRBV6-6 CASSPTGGQVREQYF TGTGCCAGCAGTCCTACAGGGGGCCAAGTGCGCGAGCAGTACTTC
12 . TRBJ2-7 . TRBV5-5 CASSKPGFEQYF TGTGCCAGCAGTAAACCGGGGTTCGAGCAGTACTTC
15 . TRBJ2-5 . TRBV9 CASSVALGIQETQYF TGTGCCAGCAGCGTAGCGCTCGGGATACAAGAGACCCAGTACTTC
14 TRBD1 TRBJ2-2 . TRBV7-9 CASTGTGNTGELFF TGTGCCAGCACCGGGACAGGGAACACCGGGGAGCTGTTTTTT
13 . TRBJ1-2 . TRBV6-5 CASSEARPDGYTF TGTGCCAGCAGTGAAGCCAGGCCCGACGGCTACACCTTC
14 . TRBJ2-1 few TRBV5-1 CASSLQGINNEQFF TGCGCCAGCAGCTTGCAGGGTATCAACAATGAGCAGTTCTTC
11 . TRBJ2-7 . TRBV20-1 CSALARDEQYF TGCAGTGCCCTCGCCCGGGACGAGCAGTACTTC
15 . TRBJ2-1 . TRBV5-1 CASSESIGVSNEQFF TGCGCCAGCAGCGAAAGTATAGGGGTGTCAAATGAGCAGTTCTTC